These 2 T cell receptor beta chains were all obtained from the same sample, sequenced in a study of shared clonotypes between healthy human individuals. The assay was immunoSEQ multiplex PCR, and TCRdb's table has in-frame clones only and misses some. The sample holds about 1 million clones, roughly 80% seen once. Sequences were obtained from memory CD4+ T cells sorted from blood. Subset in this sample: CD45RA-negative fraction. Source of these receptors: a young man in good health.

The rearrangement uses TRBV18 and TRBJ1-3, with 8 bases aligning to TRBD1. V lost 3 bases to trimming and J lost 8 bases; unmatched junction nucleotides: 3. Germline V gene data show CDR1 as KGHSH and CDR2 as LQKENI. CDR3 length: 13 amino acids. The CDR3 DNA reads as TGTGCCAGCTCACCCGACAGGGGACACACCATATATTTT. Amino acids: CASSPDRGHTIYF. Based on the CDR3 plus reference TRBV18 and TRBJ1-3, the full variable domain is NAGVMQNPRHLVRRRGQEARLRCSPMKGHSHVYWYRQLPEEGLKFMVYLQKENIIDESGMPKERFSAEFPKEGPSILRIQQVVRGDSAAYFCASSPDRGHTIYFGEGSWLTVV.

This chain connects TRBV4-3 to TRBJ1-2; D call uncertain. The ends were cut back, 3 bases at V and 5 bases at J, with 10 bases in the middle. Germline loops: CDR1 LGHNA, CDR2 YSLEER. The length of the CDR3 is 13 residues. The CDR3 here is CASSHDGTYGYTF. The CDR3 region has the DNA TGCGCCAGCAGCCACGACGGTACTTATGGCTACACCTTC.